What follows are 14 T cell receptor beta chains derived from one specimen sequenced in a study of T cells after yellow fever vaccination (dated by TCRdb to between 2018 and 2020). The library came from 5' RACE. The sample was run on an Illumina NovaSeq 6000. TCRdb itself trimmed the public reads at Q25 with fastp, ran MiXCR and retained productive beta chains. Each CDR3 protein appears once, grouped with its most common genes and DNA. The sample contains more than 300,000 distinct CDR3 sequences, over 8.5% of them found a single time. The top ten clones comprise about 3.3% of the sample. What this sample's treatment or condition label stands for: live attenuated yellow fever vaccine strain. The source was CD4+ T cells sorted from PBMCs, collected 45 days after the yellow fever booster vaccination. These receptors came from a man younger than 35 who received the YFV17D yellow fever vaccine.

The V and J genes are TRBV6-5 and TRBJ2-1; a possible D gene is TRBD2 (6 bases). This CDR3 spans 15 amino acids. Germline V gene lookup returns CDR1 MNHEY and CDR2 SVGAGI. Between the trimmed V and J ends, which lost 5 bases and 7 bases, there was a span of 18 bases. The chain's CDR3 is CASSPLSSRGNEQFF. Written as DNA, the CDR3 is TGTGCCAGCAGTCCCTTGTCATCCCGGGGGAATGAGCAGTTCTTC.

The chain carries TRBV5-1 and TRBJ2-5; D gene ambiguous. The CDR3 consists of 14 residues. Germline V gene sequence: CDR1 SGHRS, CDR2 YFSETQ. V was trimmed by 0 bases and J by 5 bases, leaving 11 bases between them. The CDR3 coding sequence is TGCGCCAGCAGCTTGGGCGCCGCGAGTGAGACCCAGTACTTC. As protein: CASSLGAASETQYF.

In its sample, this clonotype was seen a few times. The chain recombines TRBV7-9 with TRBJ1-1, with 8 bases matching TRBD1. The V gene's germline CDR1 is SEHNR and CDR2 FQNEAQ (reference sequence). This CDR3 has 18 residues. V was pared by 1 base and J by 0 bases, with 10 bases of the junction left unmatched. CDR3 coding DNA: TGTGCCAGCAGCTTAGTTTACCGAGGGACAGGCATGAACACTGAAGCTTTCTTT. Encoded protein: CASSLVYRGTGMNTEAFF. Full variable domain (outside the CDR3, taken from reference TRBV7-9 and TRBJ1-1): DTGVSQNPRHKITKRGQNVTFRCDPISEHNRLYWYRQTLGQGPEFLTYFQNEAQLEKSRLLSDRFSAERPKGSFSTLEIQRTEQGDSAMYLCASSLVYRGTGMNTEAFFGQGTRLTVV.

In its sample, this clonotype was seen a few times. V is TRBV7-9 and J is TRBJ1-4; maybe TRBD1 (6 bases). The germline V and J ends were trimmed by 4 bases and 6 bases, with 12 bases remaining between them. CDR3 length equals 14 residues. CDR1 is SEHNR and CDR2 is FQNEAQ in the germline V gene (reference sequence). CDR3 amino acids: CASSSQGGDEKLFF. The CDR3 nucleotides are TGTGCCAGCAGCTCACAGGGAGGGGATGAAAAACTGTTTTTT.

The chain has TRBV30 and TRBJ1-1; no clear D gene. Germline V gives CDR1 GTSNPN, CDR2 SVGIG (reference sequence). CDR3 length: 8 residues. With 5 bases removed from V and 8 bases from J, the gap between germline ends came to 3 bases. CDR3 in amino acids: CAWEEAFF. The CDR3 region has the DNA TGTGCCTGGGAAGAAGCTTTCTTT.

In this sample, this clonotype turned up a few times. The chain has TRBV6-2 or TRBV6-3 and TRBJ2-1; 12 bases are a match to TRBD2. Looked up from germline, CDR1 is MNHEY and CDR2 is SVGEGT. This CDR3 is built from 13 residues. The V segment lost 7 bases and the J segment 12 bases; nucleotides outside the gene matches: 7. The CDR3 region has the DNA TGTGCCAGCAAACTAGCGGGGGGATCCCGGCAGTTCTTC. It translates to CASKLAGGSRQFF.

The V gene is TRBV12-3 or TRBV12-4, the J gene TRBJ2-2, with 8 bases that match TRBD2. V shed 6 bases, J shed 6 bases, and the junction held 9 bases outside the gene matches. This CDR3 spans 15 amino acids. DNA for the CDR3: TGTGCCAGCAGCGGAACGGGAGGGGGGCCCGGGGAGCTGTTTTTT. It encodes CASSGTGGGPGELFF.

The V and J genes are TRBV15 and TRBJ2-7; no clear D gene. CDR3 length equals 14 residues. The V gene lost 0 bases and the J gene lost 5 bases, with 11 bases spanning the gap. The germline CDR1 and CDR2 sequences are LNHNV and YYDKDF (reference sequence). The CDR3, as DNA: TGTGCCACCAGCAGAGATCTCGGAAGAGACGAGCAGTACTTC. This gives the protein CATSRDLGRDEQYF.

The CDR3 region has the DNA TGTGCCAGCAGCCAAGTGGAAGGCACTGAAGCTTTCTTT. It is translated as CASSQVEGTEAFF. The chain uses TRBV3-1 and TRBJ1-1; D gene uncertain. V was pared by 1 base and J by 4 bases, with 7 bases between. The CDR3 loop spans 13 amino acids. Germline loops: CDR1 LGHDT, CDR2 YNNKEL (reference sequence).

This clonotype was recorded many times. The V and J genes are TRBV5-1 and TRBJ2-1, with D uncertain. V lost 0 bases and J lost 1, with 5 bases in between. The CDR3 loop spans 14 amino acids. Germline V gene data show CDR1 as SGHRS and CDR2 as YFSETQ. As DNA, the CDR3 is TGCGCCAGCAGCTTGGATGGGTCCTACAATGAGCAGTTCTTC. Protein sequence: CASSLDGSYNEQFF.

This clonotype was seen a handful of times. This chain uses TRBV4-1 with TRBJ1-5, with D possibly being TRBD1 (6 bases). Germline lookup yields CDR1 MGHRA and CDR2 YSYEKL. The CDR3 consists of 14 residues. Trimming removed 5 bases at V and 6 bases at J, with 14 bases between. The CDR3 region is CASSEGGVGQPQHF. For the CDR3, the DNA is TGCGCCAGCAGCGAGGGGGGTGTAGGTCAGCCCCAGCATTTT.

This clonotype showed up just a few times. V gene TRBV19 combines with J gene TRBJ1-3; tentative D call: TRBD1 (5 bases). The CDR3 contains 18 residues. The germline CDR1 and CDR2 sequences are LNHDA and SQIVND (reference sequence). V lost 0 bases to trimming and J lost 0 bases, with 15 bases between them. The DNA for the CDR3 is TGTGCCAGTAGTATAGACGCTCCCCGGGACGGCTCTGGAAACACCATATATTTT. Its translation is CASSIDAPRDGSGNTIYF. Supplemented by reference TRBV19 and TRBJ1-3, the full variable domain reads DGGITQSPKYLFRKEGQNVTLSCEQNLNHDAMYWYRQDPGQGLRLIYYSQIVNDFQKGDIAEGYSVSREKKESFPLTVTSAQKNPTAFYLCASSIDAPRDGSGNTIYFGEGSWLTVV.

There are a few counts of this clonotype. The chain employs TRBV5-6 and TRBJ2-7; D unresolved. CDR3 length: 14 amino acids. Per germline, CDR1 SGHDT and CDR2 YYEEEE. V lost 1 base to trimming and J lost 2 bases, with 10 bases between them. The CDR3 DNA reads as TGTGCCAGCAGCTTGATACTGGAGACCTACGAGCAGTACTTC. This encodes CASSLILETYEQYF.

This clonotype was found once. The chain combines TRBV28 with TRBJ1-5, with D uncertain. CDR1 is MDHEN, CDR2 SYDVKM, per germline. The CDR3 length is 11 residues. Trimming pared 6 bases from V and 4 bases from J, leaving 4 bases between. The CDR3 sequence: CASRQNQPQHF. CDR3 nucleotides: TGTGCCAGCAGGCAGAATCAGCCCCAGCATTTT.